This T cell receptor beta chain emerged from a study of T cells in Graves' hyperthyroidism and ophthalmopathy. Using RNA transcripts as the source, TCR beta CDR3 regions were amplified. An initial round of RT-PCR targeting the TCR CDR3 relied on the HTBI primer set. TCRdb recomputed calls from the multiplex PCR reads with MiXCR, one row per CDR3 protein. The sample has over 500,000 distinct CDR3 sequences; more than 15% are singletons. The germline V gene has CDR1 WNHNN and CDR2 SYGVQD (reference sequence). The CDR3 spans 18 residues. J gave up 2 bases and V 3 bases, and 10 bases lay outside the gene matches. A note on this clonotype: The antigen remains unidentified.

General study points: Blood shared most expanded thyroid clonotypes above 0.001.

The rearrangement joins TRBV10-1 to TRBJ2-1, with 10 bases that match TRBD2. The clonotype originates from a woman aged 25 to 39 with Graves' ophthalmopathy. Input material: blood. CDR3: CASSEYGGLAGAYNEQFF. CDR3 nucleotide sequence: TGCGCCAGCAGTGAATACGGGGGTCTAGCGGGAGCCTACAATGAGCAGTTCTTC.